This T cell receptor beta chain was observed in a study of T cell responses to AZD1222 COVID-19 vaccine. Trimming took off 4 bases at V and 0 bases at J, with 12 bases between the two ends. This CDR3 has 16 amino acids. CDR1 is KGHDR and CDR2 is SFDVKD in the germline V gene. Sequencing was performed with immunoSEQ multiplex PCR; in TCRdb, only in-frame clones are kept and a portion is missing. The sample has under 150,000 clones, 93% seen once. The chain combines TRBV24-1 with TRBJ2-1; D is perhaps TRBD2 (5 bases). Here the sequenced sample was peripheral blood, taken on day 0 of AZD1222 vaccination. The sequence derives from an adult in good health. CDR3 coding DNA: TGTGCCACCAGTGACTCTCTAGCAAGCTCCTACAATGAGCAGTTCTTC. It translates to CATSDSLASSYNEQFF.